One and the same sample provided the 31 T cell receptor beta chains below, sequenced in a study of blood T cell repertoires in COVID-19. Sequenced by immunoSEQ multiplex PCR; TCRdb stores in-frame clones only, minus some. The data hold about 81,000 clones, with around 89% observed a single time. The material sequenced was PBMCs or T cells enriched from blood (not recorded which). Every receptor here comes from a woman aged 45-59 years with acute COVID-19.

The chain has TRBV18 and TRBJ2-1, with 14 positions matching TRBD2. V lost 3 bases to trimming and J lost 8 bases; unmatched junction nucleotides: 6. The CDR3 covers 16 residues. CDR1 is KGHSH and CDR2 is LQKENI in the germline V gene. CDR3 loop: CASSPGTSGSLDEQFF. The CDR3 coding sequence is TGTGCCAGCTCACCCGGGACTAGCGGGAGTTTAGATGAGCAGTTCTTC.

The chain combines TRBV10-3 with TRBJ2-7, with D unclear. CDR1 is ENHRY and CDR2 is SYGVKD in the germline V gene. The V end lost 0 bases, the J end lost 3 bases, and 9 bases lay between the germline ends. This CDR3 is 14 amino acids long. The CDR3: CAISESATSYEQYF. The CDR3 DNA reads as TGTGCCATCAGTGAGTCGGCAACAAGCTACGAGCAGTACTTC.

This chain connects TRBV27 to TRBJ1-2; D uncertain. Trimming removed 7 bases from V and 4 bases from J, with 19 bases in between. Germline V gene sequence: CDR1 MNHEY, CDR2 SMNVEV (reference sequence). The CDR3 spans 15 residues. The CDR3 nucleotides read TGTGCCAGCACCCCATCGGGGATTTCGATCTATGGCTACACCTTC. As protein: CASTPSGISIYGYTF.

The J gene is TRBJ1-3, the V gene TRBV6-1, with TRBD1 identical over 7 bases. This CDR3 has 17 amino acids. Trimming removed 3 bases from V and 4 bases from J; junction bases left unmatched: 12. Germline-derived CDR1 and CDR2 are MNHNS and SASEGT. The CDR3 bases are TGTGCCAGCAGTGAGCCCAGACAGGGCCAAGGGGGAAACACCATATATTTT. Translation gives CASSEPRQGQGGNTIYF.

The CDR3 sequence is CASSYIPGSYEQYF. The CDR3 DNA reads TGTGCCAGCAGTTACATCCCGGGCTCCTACGAGCAGTACTTC. V gene TRBV6-2 or TRBV6-3 combines with J gene TRBJ2-7; D unresolved. Germline V gene lookup returns CDR1 MNHEY and CDR2 SVGEGT. V was shortened by 2 bases and J by 0 bases, with 8 bases between the two germline ends. The CDR3 is 14 residues long.

V gene TRBV6-5 combines with J gene TRBJ2-7, with D possibly being TRBD2 (5 bases). The CDR3 covers 14 residues. V lost 8 bases and J lost 0, with 14 bases in between. Germline values: CDR1 MNHEY, CDR2 SVGAGI. The CDR3 DNA reads as TGTGCCAGCGAAGGGAGCGAACCCTCCTACGAGCAGTACTTC. It codes for CASEGSEPSYEQYF.

The chain employs TRBV7-9 and TRBJ1-4, with 7 nucleotides matching TRBD1. With V trimmed by 8 bases and J by 7 bases, 7 bases remained unmatched. Per germline, CDR1 SEHNR and CDR2 FQNEAQ (reference sequence). CDR3 size: 13 residues. CDR3 amino acids: CASVRQGVEKLFF. The DNA for the CDR3 is TGTGCCAGCGTGAGACAGGGCGTTGAAAAACTGTTTTTT.

The gene calls are TRBV4-3 and TRBJ2-1; 8 nucleotides agree with TRBD2. V lost 1 base, J lost 2 bases, and 4 bases stayed unmatched. CDR1 and CDR2 from the germline V gene are LGHNA and YSLEER. The length of the CDR3 is 16 residues. In DNA form, the CDR3 reads TGCGCCAGCAGCCAAGCTAGAGCGGGAGCCTACAATGAGCAGTTCTTC. Translation gives CASSQARAGAYNEQFF.

V and J are TRBV30 and TRBJ1-4, with TRBD1 identical over 10 bases. In germline, CDR1 is GTSNPN, CDR2 SVGIG (reference sequence). The length of the CDR3 is 13 residues. V trimming: 5 bases; J trimming: 10 bases; junction bases outside the gene matches: 7. The CDR3 DNA follows: TGTGCCTGGGGGGGGACAGGGGTCGGAAAACTGTTTTTT. Encoded protein: CAWGGTGVGKLFF.

J is TRBJ1-2 and V is TRBV7-8, with TRBD1 identical over 9 bases. The CDR3 is 16 residues long. V lost 5 bases to trimming and J lost 6 bases; unmatched junction nucleotides: 13. CDR1 and CDR2 from the germline V gene are SGHVS and FQNEAQ. This CDR3 reads CASSTTWTGEENGYTF. CDR3 DNA: TGTGCCAGCAGCACAACCTGGACAGGGGAGGAAAATGGCTACACCTTC. The whole variable domain, filled in from reference TRBV7-8 and TRBJ1-2, reads GAGVSQSPRYKVAKRGQDVALRCDPISGHVSLFWYQQALGQGPEFLTYFQNEAQLDKSGLPSDRFFAERPEGSVSTLKIQRTQQEDSAVYLCASSTTWTGEENGYTFGSGTRLTVV.

CDR3 nucleotides: TGTGCCAGCCAATATGAGCAGTTCTTC. The encoded protein is CASQYEQFF. The chain is built from TRBV5-8 and TRBJ2-1; the D is unclear. This CDR3 spans 9 amino acids. Germline V gene data show CDR1 as SGHTS and CDR2 as YDEGEE. With 7 bases removed from V and 8 bases from J, the gap between germline ends came to 4 bases.

This clone was picked up a small number of times. The chain carries TRBV18 and TRBJ2-7; 8 bases match TRBD2. The germline CDR1 and CDR2 sequences are KGHSH and LQKENI. The CDR3 loop spans 14 amino acids. The V and J ends lost 4 bases and 3 bases, in that order; junction bases with no gene match: 5. CDR3 coding DNA: TGTGCCAGCTCACTAGCGGGGAGCAGCTACGAGCAGTACTTC. It is translated as CASSLAGSSYEQYF.

This sequence joins TRBV7-9 and TRBJ2-1; D is unresolved. CDR3 length equals 14 residues. Germline-derived CDR1 and CDR2 are SEHNR and FQNEAQ (reference sequence). The V end was cut by 5 bases, the J end by 4 bases, with 12 bases between. The CDR3 coding sequence is TGTGCCAGCAGCCTCCGACTCGATTACAATGAGCAGTTCTTC. It translates to CASSLRLDYNEQFF.

This sequence joins TRBV5-1 and TRBJ1-3; unclear D gene. CDR1 is SGHRS, CDR2 YFSETQ, per germline. Trimming removed 0 bases from V and 7 bases from J, with 8 bases in between. The CDR3 covers 13 residues. The CDR3 reads CASSLGELNTIYF. The CDR3 nucleotides read TGCGCCAGCAGCTTGGGAGAGCTTAACACCATATATTTT.

The chain couples TRBV7-2 to TRBJ1-5, with D uncertain. V was cut by 2 bases and J by 7 bases, with 15 bases left in between. This CDR3 contains 15 residues. Germline V gene sequence: CDR1 SGHTA, CDR2 FQGNSA. Written as DNA, the CDR3 is TGTGCCAGCAGCTTAAACCCCGTCGTCGGGCAGCCCCAGCATTTT. Its translation: CASSLNPVVGQPQHF.

This clone showed up just a few times. The V gene is TRBV4-1, the J gene TRBJ1-3, with a possible D match to TRBD1 (5 bases). From germline, CDR1 is MGHRA and CDR2 YSYEKL. The V gene lost 4 bases and the J gene lost 4 bases, with 23 bases spanning the gap. The length of the CDR3 is 18 residues. The CDR3: CASSLGGRGRGSGNTIYF. Here the CDR3 DNA reads TGCGCCAGCAGCCTGGGAGGTAGGGGCCGGGGCAGCGGAAACACCATATATTTT.

This chain connects TRBV27 to TRBJ2-1, with 8 bases aligning to TRBD2. The germline V gene encodes CDR1 MNHEY and CDR2 SMNVEV (reference sequence). The J segment lost 6 bases and the V segment lost 0 bases, leaving 4 bases of the junction unmatched. The CDR3 consists of 15 residues. The CDR3 loop is CASSLSASGFNEQFF. The DNA of the CDR3 is TGTGCCAGCAGTTTATCGGCTAGCGGGTTCAATGAGCAGTTCTTC.

This clone was picked up one time. The chain has TRBV19 and TRBJ1-5, with D unclear. Germline CDR1 LNHDA, CDR2 SQIVND (reference sequence). The CDR3 runs to 12 residues. Trimming removed 8 bases from V and 3 bases from J, with 8 bases in between. The CDR3 here is CASRVPNQPQHF. The CDR3 coding sequence is TGTGCCAGTCGTGTCCCCAATCAGCCCCAGCATTTT.

The table lists this clone with a few counts. The J gene is TRBJ2-1, the V gene TRBV6-1; 9 bases map to TRBD2. The germline gives CDR1 MNHNS, CDR2 SASEGT. The CDR3 totals 16 residues. With V trimmed by 4 bases and J by 2 bases, 6 bases remained unmatched. The CDR3 region has the DNA TGTGCCAGCAGTGCTTCTAGCGGGGCGGCCTACAATGAGCAGTTCTTC. It is translated as CASSASSGAAYNEQFF.

Comment on this clone: Additional DNA sequences in this sample encode the identical CDR3. CDR3 amino acids: CASSSTVNTEAFF. CDR3 coding DNA: TGTGCCAGTAGTAGTACGGTGAACACTGAAGCTTTCTTT. The chain combines TRBV19 with TRBJ1-1; no clear D. Germline lookup yields CDR1 LNHDA and CDR2 SQIVND (reference sequence). V was trimmed by 4 bases and J by 0 bases, leaving 6 bases between them. CDR3 length: 13 amino acids.

The V and J genes are TRBV27 and TRBJ2-3, with D possibly matching TRBD2 (5 bases). This CDR3 region has 14 residues. Germline CDR1 reads MNHEY; CDR2 reads SMNVEV (reference sequence). Trimming removed 1 base at V and 10 bases at J, with 15 bases between. The CDR3 here is CASSLYSGNHAQYF. DNA of the CDR3: TGTGCCAGCAGTTTATATTCCGGGAATCACGCGCAGTATTTT.

The chain links TRBV19 to TRBJ2-4; D is perhaps TRBD2 (6 bases). The V end was cut by 3 bases, the J end by 3 bases, with 15 bases between. From germline, CDR1 is LNHDA and CDR2 SQIVND (reference sequence). The CDR3 runs 16 residues. The CDR3 is CASSMRRDSDKNIQYF. Written as DNA, the CDR3 is TGTGCCAGTAGTATGAGGCGGGATTCGGACAAAAACATTCAGTACTTC.

This sequence joins TRBV30 and TRBJ1-6; D gene ambiguous. In germline, CDR1 is GTSNPN, CDR2 SVGIG (reference sequence). The CDR3 spans 14 residues. The ends were cut back, 4 bases at V and 6 bases at J, with 13 bases in the middle. CDR3 nucleotide sequence: TGTGCCTGGAATATAGAACGTATTAATTCACCCCTCCACTTT. Encoded protein: CAWNIERINSPLHF.

This clone has a single count. This rearrangement joins TRBV12-3 or TRBV12-4 to TRBJ2-7; D gene ambiguous. V lost 1 base and J 1 base, leaving 5 bases between the germline ends. This CDR3 has 13 residues. The CDR3 reads CASSLESSYEQYF. CDR3 in DNA: TGTGCCAGCAGTTTAGAATCTTCCTACGAGCAGTACTTC.

The CDR3 loop is CATSDGTSAKNPYNEQFF. CDR3 nucleotides: TGTGCCACCAGTGATGGGACTAGCGCCAAGAATCCCTACAATGAGCAGTTCTTC. V is TRBV24-1 and J is TRBJ2-1, with 10 nucleotides matching TRBD2. The CDR3 sequence is 18 residues long. J lost 2 bases, V lost 3 bases, and 9 bases had no gene match. From germline, CDR1 is KGHDR and CDR2 SFDVKD.

V and J are TRBV19 and TRBJ1-3; 7 bases align to TRBD1. Germline loops: CDR1 LNHDA, CDR2 SQIVND (reference sequence). V lost 2 bases and J lost 1; bases outside the gene matches: 2. The CDR3 runs to 15 residues. CDR3 residues: CASSITGVSGNTIYF. The CDR3, as DNA: TGTGCCAGTAGTATAACAGGGGTTTCTGGAAACACCATATATTTT.

The chain carries TRBV3-1 (or the pseudogene TRBV3-2) and TRBJ1-3; no reliable D call. The length of the CDR3 is 14 residues. Trimming took off 1 base at V and 8 bases at J, with 12 bases between the two ends. CDR1 and CDR2 from the germline V gene are LGHDT and YNNKEL (reference sequence). CDR3 loop: CASSQATVEDTIYF. The CDR3 nucleotides read TGTGCCAGCAGCCAAGCTACCGTCGAAGACACCATATATTTT.

CDR3 sequence (DNA): TGTGCCAGTAGGCTAACAGGGGGCTTTAACGAGCAGTACTTC. This gives the protein CASRLTGGFNEQYF. This chain connects TRBV19 to TRBJ2-7, with 9 positions matching TRBD1. The trim removed 6 bases at V and 5 bases at J, leaving 8 bases unmatched. Germline assignment: CDR1 LNHDA and CDR2 SQIVND (reference sequence). The CDR3 has 14 amino acids.

Only one count was recorded for this clone. The chain uses TRBV30 and TRBJ2-1, with D tentatively TRBD2 (5 bases). Germline loops: CDR1 GTSNPN, CDR2 SVGIG (reference sequence). The V and J ends lost 3 bases and 7 bases respectively, with 16 bases between them. This CDR3 comprises 14 residues. The CDR3 reads CAWSENSELNEQFF. In DNA, the CDR3 is TGTGCCTGGAGCGAGAATAGCGAATTAAATGAGCAGTTCTTC.

The chain links TRBV19 to TRBJ2-7; the match to TRBD1 covers 7 bases. Germline CDR1 LNHDA, CDR2 SQIVND (reference sequence). This CDR3 is 14 amino acids long. Germline trimming cut 4 bases from V and 0 bases from J; bases unmatched to any gene: 3. The CDR3 DNA is TGTGCCAGTAGTACCGGGACAGACTCCTACGAGCAGTACTTC. Translated, it gives CASSTGTDSYEQYF. The full variable domain, rest sourced from reference TRBV19 and TRBJ2-7, is DGGITQSPKYLFRKEGQNVTLSCEQNLNHDAMYWYRQDPGQGLRLIYYSQIVNDFQKGDIAEGYSVSREKKESFPLTVTSAQKNPTAFYLCASSTGTDSYEQYFGPGTRLTVT.

The V gene is TRBV18, the J gene TRBJ2-7, with a weak D call TRBD1 (6 bases). V was cut by 3 bases and J by 3 bases, with 15 bases left in between. Looked up from germline, CDR1 is KGHSH and CDR2 is LQKENI. CDR3 length: 15 amino acids. DNA of the CDR3: TGTGCCAGCTCACCCAGCCAGGGGTACGACTACGAGCAGTACTTC. This sequence encodes CASSPSQGYDYEQYF.